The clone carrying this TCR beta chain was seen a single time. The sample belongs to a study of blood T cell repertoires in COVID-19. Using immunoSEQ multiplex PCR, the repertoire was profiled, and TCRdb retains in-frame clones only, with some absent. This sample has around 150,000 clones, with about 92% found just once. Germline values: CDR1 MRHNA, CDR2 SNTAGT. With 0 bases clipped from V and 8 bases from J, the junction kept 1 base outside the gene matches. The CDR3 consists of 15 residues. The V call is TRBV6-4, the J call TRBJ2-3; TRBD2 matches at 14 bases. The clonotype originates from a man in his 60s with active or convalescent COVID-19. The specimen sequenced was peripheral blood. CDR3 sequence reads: CASSDSGTSGSTQYF. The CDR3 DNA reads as TGTGCCAGCAGTGACTCGGGGACTAGCGGGAGTACGCAGTATTTT.